This T cell receptor beta chain was recorded in a study of T cell clones after liver transplantation. Study-wide background: As an antigen-independent comparator, third-party-reactive TCRbeta sequences came from pre-transplant mixed lymphocyte reactions. Study-wide results and limits: These preliminary findings come from unstandardized post-transplant sampling times.

Libraries were prepared by immunoSEQ multiplex PCR; TCRdb keeps only in-frame clonotypes and omits some of them. The sample gives 80,000 or so clones, 80% to 85% of which show up once; approximately 0.47% is in the top ten. To note about this clone: Its antigen is unidentified.

CDR3 length equals 14 residues. Germline V lookup: CDR1 MDHEN, CDR2 SYDVKM. The ends were cut back, 2 bases at V and 7 bases at J, with 12 bases in the middle. This sample comprised CD4+ T cells from blood, obtained around 45 months after liver transplant. V gene TRBV28 combines with J gene TRBJ1-5; D uncertain. The receptor's source is a human patient who received a liver transplant. The graft donor may be the source of some T cells. The CDR3 spells CASSLPGSGQPQHF. Here the CDR3 DNA reads TGTGCCAGCAGTTTACCGGGGTCCGGCCAGCCCCAGCATTTT.